By sample fraction, the clone carrying this T cell receptor (beta chain) is medium-sized. Its antigen is currently unknown. The assay was immunoSEQ multiplex PCR, and TCRdb's table has in-frame clones only and misses some. In the table there are about 9,600 clones, around 40% of which are singletons. These data originate in a study of siplizumab effects on memory and regulatory T cells. Regarding the study as a whole: Siplizumab led to significantly less abundant alloreactive sequences that could be traced back to unstimulated CD4+ memory cells.

The cells of the mixed lymphocyte reaction underwent an approximately six-day coculture at 37°C. CFSE was used to stain responder PBMCs and Violet Dye to stain stimulator PBMCs, which were then pooled 1:1. Trimming took 5 bases from V and 0 from J; bases not matched to a gene: 4. The CDR3 runs 15 residues. Germline loops: CDR1 MDHEN, CDR2 SYDVKM. The clonotype was recovered from a human donor in good health; the cells came from an allogeneic mixed lymphocyte reaction. The sequenced material came from CFSE-low (dividing) CD8+ T cells sorted from an allogeneic mixed lymphocyte reaction. The gene calls are TRBV28 and TRBJ1-5; the match to TRBD1 covers 7 bases. The CDR3 bases are TGTGCCAGCAGTACCGGGACAGTTAGCAATCAGCCCCAGCATTTT. Protein product: CASSTGTVSNQPQHF.